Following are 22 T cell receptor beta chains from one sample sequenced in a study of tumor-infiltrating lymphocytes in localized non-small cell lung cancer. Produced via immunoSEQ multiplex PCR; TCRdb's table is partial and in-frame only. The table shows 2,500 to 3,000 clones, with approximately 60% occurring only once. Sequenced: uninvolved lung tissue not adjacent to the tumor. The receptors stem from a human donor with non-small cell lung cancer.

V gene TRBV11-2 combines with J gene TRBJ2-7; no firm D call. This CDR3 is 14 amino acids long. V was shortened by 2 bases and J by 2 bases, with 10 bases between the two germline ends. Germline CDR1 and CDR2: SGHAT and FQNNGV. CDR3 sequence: CASSLFPGTYEQYF. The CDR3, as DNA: TGTGCCAGCAGCTTATTCCCAGGCACCTACGAGCAGTACTTC.

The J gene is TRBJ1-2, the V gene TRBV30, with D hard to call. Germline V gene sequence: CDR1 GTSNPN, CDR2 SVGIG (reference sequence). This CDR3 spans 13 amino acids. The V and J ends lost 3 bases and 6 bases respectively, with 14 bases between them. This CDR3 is CAWRSTDGHGYTF. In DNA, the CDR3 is TGTGCCTGGAGATCGACTGACGGGCATGGCTACACCTTC.

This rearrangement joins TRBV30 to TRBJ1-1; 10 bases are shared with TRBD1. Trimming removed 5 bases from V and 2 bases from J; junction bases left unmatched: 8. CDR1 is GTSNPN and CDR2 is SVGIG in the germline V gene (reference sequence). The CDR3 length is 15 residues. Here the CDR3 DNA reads TGTGCCTGGGACAGGGGGCTGTGGACTAACACTGAAGCTTTCTTT. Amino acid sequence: CAWDRGLWTNTEAFF. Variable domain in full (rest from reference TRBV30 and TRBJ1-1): SQTIHQWPATLVQPVGSPLSLECTVEGTSNPNLYWYRQAAGRGLQLLFYSVGIGQISSEVPQNLSASRPQDRQFILSSKKLLLSDSGFYLCAWDRGLWTNTEAFFGQGTRLTVV.

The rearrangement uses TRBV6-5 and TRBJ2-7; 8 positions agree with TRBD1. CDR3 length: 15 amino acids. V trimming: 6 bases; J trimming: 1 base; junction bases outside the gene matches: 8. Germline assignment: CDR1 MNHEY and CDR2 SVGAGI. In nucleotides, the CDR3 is TGTGCCAGCAGCCCCGGGACAGGAGGTTCCTACGAGCAGTACTTC. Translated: CASSPGTGGSYEQYF.

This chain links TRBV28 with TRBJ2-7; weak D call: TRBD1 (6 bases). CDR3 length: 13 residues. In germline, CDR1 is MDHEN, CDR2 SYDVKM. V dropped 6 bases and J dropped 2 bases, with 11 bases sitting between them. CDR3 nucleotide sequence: TGTGCCAGCAGAAACACAGGGACCTACGAGCAGTACTTC. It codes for CASRNTGTYEQYF.

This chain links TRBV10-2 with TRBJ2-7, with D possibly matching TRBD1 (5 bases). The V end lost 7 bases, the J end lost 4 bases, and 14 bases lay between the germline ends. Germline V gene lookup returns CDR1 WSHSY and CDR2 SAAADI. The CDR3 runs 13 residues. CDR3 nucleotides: TGCGCCAGCATGGTGACAGCCCAATACGAGCAGTACTTC. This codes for CASMVTAQYEQYF.

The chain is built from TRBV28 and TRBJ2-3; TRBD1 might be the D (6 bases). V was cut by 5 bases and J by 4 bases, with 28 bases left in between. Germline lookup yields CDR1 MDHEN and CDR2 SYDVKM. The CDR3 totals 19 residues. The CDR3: CASSLSSTVFGQGPDTQYF. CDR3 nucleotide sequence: TGTGCCAGCAGTCTTAGCTCCACTGTGTTTGGGCAGGGGCCAGATACGCAGTATTTT.

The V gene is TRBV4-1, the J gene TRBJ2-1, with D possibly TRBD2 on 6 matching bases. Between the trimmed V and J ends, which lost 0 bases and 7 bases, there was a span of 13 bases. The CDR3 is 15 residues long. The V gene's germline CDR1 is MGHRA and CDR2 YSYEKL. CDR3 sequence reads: CASSQDPGVANEQFF. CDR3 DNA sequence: TGCGCCAGCAGCCAAGACCCGGGAGTCGCAAATGAGCAGTTCTTC.

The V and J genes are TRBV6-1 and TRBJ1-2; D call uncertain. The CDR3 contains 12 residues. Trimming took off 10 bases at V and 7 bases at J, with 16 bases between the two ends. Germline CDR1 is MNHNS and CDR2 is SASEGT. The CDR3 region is CANGLRGRGYTF. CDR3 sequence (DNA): TGTGCCAACGGACTTCGAGGCCGTGGCTACACCTTC.

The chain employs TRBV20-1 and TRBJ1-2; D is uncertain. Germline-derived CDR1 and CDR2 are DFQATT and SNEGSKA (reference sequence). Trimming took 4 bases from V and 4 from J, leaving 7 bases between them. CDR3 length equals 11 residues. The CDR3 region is CSATAFYGYTF. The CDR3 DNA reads TGCAGTGCTACGGCCTTCTATGGCTACACCTTC.

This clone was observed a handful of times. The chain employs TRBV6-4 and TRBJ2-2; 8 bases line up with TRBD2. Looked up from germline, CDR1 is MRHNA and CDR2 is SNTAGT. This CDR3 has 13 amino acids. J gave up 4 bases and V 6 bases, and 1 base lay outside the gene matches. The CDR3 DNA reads TGTGCCAGCAGCAGCGGGAGCACCGGGGAGCTGTTTTTT. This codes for CASSSGSTGELFF.

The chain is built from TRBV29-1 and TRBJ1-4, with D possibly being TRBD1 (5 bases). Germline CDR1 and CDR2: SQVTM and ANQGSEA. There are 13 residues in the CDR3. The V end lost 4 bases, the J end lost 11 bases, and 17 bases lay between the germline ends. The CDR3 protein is CSVAYSGGEKLFF. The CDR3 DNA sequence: TGCAGCGTTGCCTATAGTGGGGGAGAGAAACTGTTTTTT.

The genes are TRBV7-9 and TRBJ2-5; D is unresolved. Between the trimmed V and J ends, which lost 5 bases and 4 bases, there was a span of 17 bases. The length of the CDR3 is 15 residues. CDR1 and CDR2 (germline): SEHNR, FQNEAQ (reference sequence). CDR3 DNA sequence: TGTGCCAGCAGCCCTAGGGCCCTAACCCTAGAGACCCAGTACTTC. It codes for CASSPRALTLETQYF. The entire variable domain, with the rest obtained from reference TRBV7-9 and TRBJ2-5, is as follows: DTGVSQNPRHKITKRGQNVTFRCDPISEHNRLYWYRQTLGQGPEFLTYFQNEAQLEKSRLLSDRFSAERPKGSFSTLEIQRTEQGDSAMYLCASSPRALTLETQYFGPGTRLLVL.

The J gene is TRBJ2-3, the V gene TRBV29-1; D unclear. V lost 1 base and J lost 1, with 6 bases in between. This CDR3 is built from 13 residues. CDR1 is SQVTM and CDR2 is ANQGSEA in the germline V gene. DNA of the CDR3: TGCAGCGTTGAAGGTACCGGCACAGATACGCAGTATTTT. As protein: CSVEGTGTDTQYF.

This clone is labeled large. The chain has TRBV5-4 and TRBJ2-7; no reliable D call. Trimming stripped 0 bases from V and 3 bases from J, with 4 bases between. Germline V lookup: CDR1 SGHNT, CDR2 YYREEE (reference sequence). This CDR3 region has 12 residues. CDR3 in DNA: TGTGCCAGCAGCTTGGACTTCTACGAGCAGTACTTC. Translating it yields CASSLDFYEQYF. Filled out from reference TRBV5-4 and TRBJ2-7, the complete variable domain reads ETGVTQSPTHLIKTRGQQVTLRCSSQSGHNTVSWYQQALGQGPQFIFQYYREEENGRGNFPPRFSGLQFPNYSSELNVNALELDDSALYLCASSLDFYEQYFGPGTRLTVT.

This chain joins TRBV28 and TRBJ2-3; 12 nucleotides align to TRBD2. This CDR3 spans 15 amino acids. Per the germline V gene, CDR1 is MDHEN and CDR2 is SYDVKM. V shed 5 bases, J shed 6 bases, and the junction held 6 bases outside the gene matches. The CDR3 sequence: CASSVTSGSRDTQYF. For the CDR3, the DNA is TGTGCCAGCAGTGTGACTAGCGGGAGTAGGGATACGCAGTATTTT.

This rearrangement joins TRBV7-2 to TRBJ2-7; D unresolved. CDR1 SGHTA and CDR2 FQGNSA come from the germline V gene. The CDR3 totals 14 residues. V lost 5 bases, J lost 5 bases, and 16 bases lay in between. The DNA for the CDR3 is TGTGCCAGCAGCCAGGACGGCCCTCTGGACGAGCAGTACTTC. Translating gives CASSQDGPLDEQYF.

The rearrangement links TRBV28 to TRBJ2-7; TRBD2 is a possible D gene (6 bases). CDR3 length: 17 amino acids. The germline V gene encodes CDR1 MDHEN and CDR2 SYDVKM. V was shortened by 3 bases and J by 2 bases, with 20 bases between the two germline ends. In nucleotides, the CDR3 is TGTGCCAGCAGTTTTGTTAGCGGCTTATTTTATCCCTACGAGCAGTACTTC. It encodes CASSFVSGLFYPYEQYF.

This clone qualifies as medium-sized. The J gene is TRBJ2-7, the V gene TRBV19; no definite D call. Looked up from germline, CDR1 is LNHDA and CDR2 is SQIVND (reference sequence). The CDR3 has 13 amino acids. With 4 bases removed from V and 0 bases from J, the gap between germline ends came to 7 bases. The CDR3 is CASSRRSSYEQYF. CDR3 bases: TGTGCCAGTAGTAGAAGGTCCTCCTACGAGCAGTACTTC.

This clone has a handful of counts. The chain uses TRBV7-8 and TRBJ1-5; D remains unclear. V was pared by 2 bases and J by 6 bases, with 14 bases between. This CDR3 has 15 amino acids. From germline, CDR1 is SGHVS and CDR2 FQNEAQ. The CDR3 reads CASSLSGQVGQPQHF. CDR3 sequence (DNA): TGTGCCAGCAGCTTATCTGGGCAAGTCGGTCAGCCCCAGCATTTT.

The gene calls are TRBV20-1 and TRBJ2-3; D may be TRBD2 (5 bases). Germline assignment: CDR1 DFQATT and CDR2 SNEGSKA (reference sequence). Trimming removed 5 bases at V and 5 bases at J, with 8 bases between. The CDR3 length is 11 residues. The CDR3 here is CSAPRGDTQYF. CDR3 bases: TGCAGTGCTCCTCGGGGAGATACGCAGTATTTT.

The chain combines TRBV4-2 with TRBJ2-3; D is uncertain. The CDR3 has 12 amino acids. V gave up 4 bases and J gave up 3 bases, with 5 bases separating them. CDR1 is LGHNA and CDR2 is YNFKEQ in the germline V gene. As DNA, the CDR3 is TGTGCCAGCAGCCCACGGACAGATACGCAGTATTTT. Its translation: CASSPRTDTQYF.